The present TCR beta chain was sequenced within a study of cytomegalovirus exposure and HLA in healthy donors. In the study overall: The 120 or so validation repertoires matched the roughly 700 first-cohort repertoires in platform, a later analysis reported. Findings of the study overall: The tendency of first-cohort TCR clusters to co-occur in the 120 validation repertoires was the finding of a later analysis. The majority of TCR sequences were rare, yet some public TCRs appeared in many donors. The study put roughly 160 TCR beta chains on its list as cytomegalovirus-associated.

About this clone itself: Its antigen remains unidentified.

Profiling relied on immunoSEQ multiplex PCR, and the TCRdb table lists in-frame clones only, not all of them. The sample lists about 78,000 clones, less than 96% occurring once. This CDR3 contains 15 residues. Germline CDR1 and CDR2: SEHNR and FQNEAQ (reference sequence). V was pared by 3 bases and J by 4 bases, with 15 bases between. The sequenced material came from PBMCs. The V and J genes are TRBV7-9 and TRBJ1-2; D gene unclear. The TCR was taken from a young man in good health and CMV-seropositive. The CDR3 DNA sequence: TGTGCCAGCAGCTTCCCTTCCGTTACGGGCTATGGCTACACCTTC. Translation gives CASSFPSVTGYGYTF.